This T cell receptor beta chain is from a study of neurological immune-mediated disorders. The authors made cDNA by 5'RACE with 10-nucleotide random UMIs. Every sequencing run generated in excess of 160 million TCR-beta sequences. These sequences covered 15-18 subjects. Via MiXCR, TCRdb re-called the 5' RACE reads, giving one row per CDR3 protein. Of about 59,000 distinct CDR3 sequences detected, around 24% appear once; the ten largest clones hold about 4.9%. As to time point: technical triplicate 2. V was pared by 4 bases and J by 3 bases, with 12 bases between. Germline V gene data show CDR1 as SGHDN and CDR2 as FVKESK. The CDR3 spans 15 residues. This clonotype was counted at least ten times.

The sequenced sample consisted of PBMCs. The rearrangement links TRBV14 to TRBJ2-2; D might be TRBD2 (5 bases). The sequence derives from a man between 60 and 70 years old with HTLV-1-associated myelopathy (HAM/TSP). CDR3 protein: CASSLEGPHTGELFF. CDR3 nucleotide sequence: TGTGCCAGCAGCCTAGAGGGCCCTCACACCGGGGAGCTGTTTTTT. Complete variable domain (other parts from reference TRBV14 and TRBJ2-2): EAGVTQFPSHSVIEKGQTVTLRCDPISGHDNLYWYRRVMGKEIKFLLHFVKESKQDESGMPNNRFLAERTGGTYSTLKVQPAELEDSGVYFCASSLEGPHTGELFFGEGSRLTVL.